One and the same sample provided the 29 T cell receptor beta chains below, sequenced in a study of blood T cell repertoires in COVID-19. Generated by immunoSEQ multiplex PCR, the TCRdb table keeps only in-frame clones and is missing some. The repertoire has about 270,000 clones, about 88% of them found once; the top ten carry around 3%. Specimen: PBMCs or T cells enriched from blood (not recorded which). The receptor source for this set is a woman in her forties or fifties who had recovered from COVID-19.

V and J are TRBV11-2 and TRBJ2-7, with 9 nucleotides matching TRBD1. This CDR3 region has 15 residues. Per germline, CDR1 SGHAT and CDR2 FQNNGV. Trimming took 5 bases from V and 0 from J; bases not matched to a gene: 5. The CDR3 loop reads CASSPGTGSSYEQYF. In nucleotides, the CDR3 is TGTGCCAGCAGCCCGGGGACAGGGAGCTCCTACGAGCAGTACTTC.

The chain joins TRBV7-3 to TRBJ2-3, with 14 bases fitting TRBD2. V shed 1 base, J shed 4 bases, and the junction held 7 bases outside the gene matches. Germline V lookup: CDR1 SGHTA, CDR2 FQGTGA. The CDR3 length is 18 residues. CDR3 sequence: CASSLRGTSGSPPDTQYF. The CDR3 DNA reads as TGTGCCAGCAGCTTAAGGGGGACTAGCGGGAGTCCCCCAGATACGCAGTATTTT.

V and J are TRBV7-2 and TRBJ2-5, with D maybe TRBD1 (6 bases). The CDR3 is 15 amino acids. V was cut by 5 bases and J by 5 bases, with 18 bases left in between. Germline loops: CDR1 SGHTA, CDR2 FQGNSA. CDR3 residues: CASSQKGGFGETQYF. The DNA for the CDR3 is TGTGCCAGCAGCCAAAAAGGGGGTTTTGGGGAGACCCAGTACTTC. The full variable domain, with the rest looked up from reference TRBV7-2 and TRBJ2-5, is GAGVSQSPSNKVTEKGKDVELRCDPISGHTALYWYRQSLGQGLEFLIYFQGNSAPDKSGLPSDRFSAERTGGSVSTLTIQRTQQEDSAVYLCASSQKGGFGETQYFGPGTRLLVL.

The genes are TRBV19 and TRBJ2-7; D is unresolved. Germline V gives CDR1 LNHDA, CDR2 SQIVND (reference sequence). The CDR3 extends over 13 amino acids. Between the trimmed V and J ends, which lost 6 bases and 6 bases, there was a span of 15 bases. The CDR3 DNA is TGTGCCAGTAGCGGCCTTGGAGTGGTCGAGCAGTACTTC. Translating it yields CASSGLGVVEQYF.

The chain recombines TRBV20-1 with TRBJ1-2; the D is unclear. Trimming removed 3 bases from V and 2 bases from J, with 4 bases in between. There are 11 residues in the CDR3. CDR1 and CDR2 from the germline V gene are DFQATT and SNEGSKA (reference sequence). CDR3 protein: CSARRNYGYTF. The CDR3 nucleotides are TGCAGTGCTAGGAGGAACTATGGCTACACCTTC.

The V call is TRBV28, the J call TRBJ2-1; TRBD2 might be the D (6 bases). The germline V gene has CDR1 MDHEN and CDR2 SYDVKM. The germline V and J ends were trimmed by 7 bases and 5 bases, with 18 bases remaining between them. The CDR3 runs to 15 residues. For the CDR3, the DNA is TGTGCCAGCAACCAAGCCGGGGCGGGAAACAATGAGCAGTTCTTC. Its translation: CASNQAGAGNNEQFF.

V usage is TRBV3-1 (or the pseudogene TRBV3-2) and J usage is TRBJ2-7; D perhaps matches TRBD1 (6 bases). The CDR3 covers 15 residues. From germline, CDR1 is LGHDT and CDR2 YNNKEL (reference sequence). Trimming pared 4 bases from V and 4 bases from J, leaving 17 bases between. The CDR3 region is CASSPKNTGKYEQYF. The DNA for the CDR3 is TGTGCCAGCAGCCCGAAAAACACAGGGAAGTACGAGCAGTACTTC.

This clone is a singleton in its sample. This chain links TRBV11-2 with TRBJ1-1; weak D call: TRBD1 (5 bases). The CDR3 loop spans 15 amino acids. Trimming stripped 4 bases from V and 2 bases from J, with 14 bases between. In germline, CDR1 is SGHAT, CDR2 FQNNGV. CDR3 sequence reads: CASSSLRGSNTEAFF. The CDR3 DNA reads as TGTGCCAGCAGCTCCCTTAGGGGCAGTAACACTGAAGCTTTCTTT.

CDR3 nucleotides: TGTGCCAGCAGCTCCTCCTCGGGGGCCAACGTCCTGACTTTC. As protein: CASSSSSGANVLTF. The J gene is TRBJ2-6, the V gene TRBV7-3; D call uncertain. Trimming shortened V by 4 bases and J by 4 bases, and 8 bases separated the two germline ends. CDR1 SGHTA and CDR2 FQGTGA come from the germline V gene. CDR3 length: 14 residues.

This clone was seen once. CDR3 bases: TGTGCCAGCAGTCCCTCCTGGGGGCATGACGGGGAGCTGTTTTTT. Its protein product is CASSPSWGHDGELFF. The chain links TRBV6-5 to TRBJ2-2; the D gene is possibly TRBD1 (6 bases). The CDR3 is 15 residues long. V lost 5 bases, J lost 7 bases, and 17 bases lay in between. Germline V lookup: CDR1 MNHEY, CDR2 SVGAGI.

V usage is TRBV3-1 (or the pseudogene TRBV3-2) and J usage is TRBJ2-1; 11 bases are a match to TRBD2. The CDR3 has 16 amino acids. Germline V gene lookup returns CDR1 LGHDT and CDR2 YNNKEL (reference sequence). J gave up 2 bases and V 4 bases, and 4 bases lay outside the gene matches. The CDR3 sequence: CASSPIAGGTYNEQFF. In nucleotides, the CDR3 is TGTGCCAGCAGCCCAATAGCGGGAGGGACCTACAATGAGCAGTTCTTC.

This clone was recorded only once. V is TRBV24-1 and J is TRBJ2-2; 9 positions match TRBD2. Germline V CDR1 and CDR2: KGHDR, SFDVKD. Trimming at V came to 4 bases and at J to 5 bases, leaving 7 bases not matched to a gene. The CDR3 covers 16 residues. CDR3 bases: TGTGCCACCAGTGACATAGCGGGAGTCCGAACCGGGGAGCTGTTTTTT. Protein sequence: CATSDIAGVRTGELFF.

CDR3 bases: TGTGCCAGCAGTTTACTAGCGGGCGGCCCCTACGAGCAGTACTTC. This encodes CASSLLAGGPYEQYF. This chain links TRBV28 with TRBJ2-7; 8 nucleotides align to TRBD2. CDR1 is MDHEN and CDR2 is SYDVKM in the germline V gene. After removal of 2 bases from V and 2 bases from J, the junction contained 5 bases not matched to a gene. The CDR3 covers 15 residues.

This clone was picked up a small number of times. The CDR3 DNA reads as TGTGCCAGCAGCTTTAGGAGCTCTGCGGGGTATGGCTACACCTTC. This gives the protein CASSFRSSAGYGYTF. This chain links TRBV7-9 with TRBJ1-2, with D uncertain. The CDR3 is 15 amino acids. The germline CDR1 and CDR2 sequences are SEHNR and FQNEAQ (reference sequence). Between the trimmed V and J ends, which lost 3 bases and 5 bases, there was a span of 16 bases.

The chain is built from TRBV12-3 or TRBV12-4 and TRBJ1-5; 10 positions match TRBD1. The V and J ends lost 6 bases and 8 bases, in that order; junction bases with no gene match: 4. The CDR3 totals 13 residues. This CDR3 reads CASSRDRGEPQHF. The DNA of the CDR3 is TGTGCCAGCAGCCGGGACAGGGGTGAGCCCCAGCATTTT.

This chain connects TRBV9 to TRBJ2-1; 16 positions match TRBD2. CDR1 and CDR2 from the germline V gene are SGDLS and YYNGEE. The J segment lost 6 bases and the V segment lost 4 bases, leaving 7 bases of the junction unmatched. This CDR3 has 17 residues. The CDR3 loop reads CASSPLGTSGRVNEQFF. The CDR3 DNA follows: TGTGCCAGCAGCCCGCTCGGGACTAGCGGGAGGGTCAATGAGCAGTTCTTC.

This rearrangement joins TRBV5-1 to TRBJ1-1; 8 positions match TRBD1. The CDR3 totals 13 residues. With V trimmed by 0 bases and J by 12 bases, 7 bases remained unmatched. CDR1 is SGHRS and CDR2 is YFSETQ in the germline V gene. In nucleotides, the CDR3 is TGCGCCAGCAGCTTGGATGGGACAGGACAATCTTTCTTT. It encodes CASSLDGTGQSFF.

The gene calls are TRBV7-3 and TRBJ1-4; TRBD1 matches 8 bases. Looked up from germline, CDR1 is SGHTA and CDR2 is FQGTGA. J lost 0 bases, V lost 5 bases, and 2 bases had no gene match. CDR3 size: 15 residues. The CDR3 sequence: CASSPQGATNEKLFF. The CDR3 region has the DNA TGTGCCAGCAGCCCACAGGGGGCAACTAATGAAAAACTGTTTTTT.

The rearrangement links TRBV7-6 to TRBJ1-3, with 9 bases matching TRBD1. The CDR3 is 18 residues long. Germline V lookup: CDR1 SGHVS, CDR2 FNYEAQ. V gave up 2 bases and J gave up 0 bases; unmatched junction bases: 8. The CDR3 nucleotides read TGTGCCAGCAGCTTAAAGTGGACAGGGGCAGACTCTGGAAACACCATATATTTT. Translating gives CASSLKWTGADSGNTIYF.

The V and J genes are TRBV28 and TRBJ1-2, with a weak D call TRBD1 (6 bases). Germline CDR1 is MDHEN and CDR2 is SYDVKM. This CDR3 is 14 amino acids long. V was trimmed by 3 bases and J by 8 bases, leaving 16 bases between them. The CDR3 nucleotides read TGTGCCAGCAGTTTGAAAGGGGGATCGCGGGGCTACACCTTC. Protein sequence: CASSLKGGSRGYTF.

J is TRBJ1-1 and V is TRBV7-9; no clear D gene. V gave up 5 bases and J gave up 1 base, with 2 bases separating them. The CDR3 spans 11 residues. Per germline, CDR1 SEHNR and CDR2 FQNEAQ (reference sequence). CDR3 DNA sequence: TGTGCCAGCAGCCAGAACACTGAAGCTTTCTTT. It translates to CASSQNTEAFF.

The J gene is TRBJ2-1, the V gene TRBV7-2, with 8 bases that match TRBD2. Germline V gene data show CDR1 as SGHTA and CDR2 as FQGNSA. The CDR3 extends over 16 amino acids. V lost 1 base to trimming and J lost 3 bases; unmatched junction nucleotides: 5. The CDR3 coding sequence is TGTGCCAGCAGCTTAGTCGGCCTAGCGGGCTACAATGAGCAGTTCTTC. Amino acids: CASSLVGLAGYNEQFF. Full variable domain (missing parts from reference TRBV7-2 and TRBJ2-1): GAGVSQSPSNKVTEKGKDVELRCDPISGHTALYWYRQSLGQGLEFLIYFQGNSAPDKSGLPSDRFSAERTGGSVSTLTIQRTQQEDSAVYLCASSLVGLAGYNEQFFGPGTRLTVL.

The rearrangement links TRBV29-1 to TRBJ2-1; 11 bases align to TRBD2. The J segment lost 7 bases and the V segment lost 5 bases, leaving 10 bases of the junction unmatched. Germline CDR1 is SQVTM and CDR2 is ANQGSEA. The CDR3 is made up of 15 amino acids. The CDR3 here is CSVPIAGGLANEQFF. In DNA, the CDR3 is TGCAGCGTTCCGATAGCGGGAGGGCTCGCGAATGAGCAGTTCTTC.

This clone showed up just once. This chain links TRBV25-1 with TRBJ1-2, with TRBD1 matching 8 bases. This CDR3 has 15 residues. Trimming cost V 5 bases and J 3 bases; bases outside gene matches: 8. Looked up from germline, CDR1 is MGHDK and CDR2 is SYGVNS. The CDR3, as DNA: TGTGCCAGCAGTCCTATGGGACAGGATCACTATGGCTACACCTTC. This codes for CASSPMGQDHYGYTF.

Here the CDR3 DNA reads TGCGCCAGCAGCGCAACCCCCAGCGGGAGAGTCCACAATGAGCAGTTCTTC. This sequence encodes CASSATPSGRVHNEQFF. The V and J genes are TRBV5-1 and TRBJ2-1; 8 bases match TRBD2. Germline CDR1 reads SGHRS; CDR2 reads YFSETQ. V shed 4 bases, J shed 5 bases, and the junction held 14 bases outside the gene matches. The CDR3 length is 17 residues.

The V call is TRBV5-6, the J call TRBJ2-7; D not resolved. Trimming stripped 2 bases from V and 2 bases from J, with 14 bases between. CDR1 SGHDT and CDR2 YYEEEE come from the germline V gene. The CDR3 is made up of 15 amino acids. CDR3 protein: CASSFSSGNPYEQYF. The CDR3 DNA is TGTGCCAGCAGCTTTTCTTCAGGCAATCCCTACGAGCAGTACTTC.

The gene calls are TRBV7-9 and TRBJ2-1, with 9 nucleotides matching TRBD1. V lost 1 base and J lost 8; bases outside the gene matches: 3. CDR3 size: 14 residues. Germline V gives CDR1 SEHNR, CDR2 FQNEAQ (reference sequence). CDR3: CASSLVQGADEQFF. The CDR3 nucleotides are TGTGCCAGCAGCTTAGTACAGGGGGCCGATGAGCAGTTCTTC.

The CDR3 spells CASSPSPGYGYTF. CDR3 in DNA: TGTGCCAGCAGTCCCTCCCCGGGCTATGGCTACACCTTC. The chain recombines TRBV28 with TRBJ1-2, with D unresolved. Trimming removed 5 bases at V and 4 bases at J, with 11 bases between. The germline V gene encodes CDR1 MDHEN and CDR2 SYDVKM. CDR3 size: 13 residues.

This chain uses TRBV19 with TRBJ2-7; 7 positions agree with TRBD1. The germline gives CDR1 LNHDA, CDR2 SQIVND (reference sequence). This CDR3 contains 14 residues. After removal of 2 bases from V and 5 bases from J, the junction contained 6 bases not matched to a gene. CDR3 in amino acids: CASSIRGRDHEQYF. CDR3 coding DNA: TGTGCCAGTAGTATAAGGGGGCGCGACCACGAGCAGTACTTC.